The 14 T cell receptor beta chains below were found in one sample sequenced in a study of blood T cell repertoires in COVID-19. Repertoires were generated with immunoSEQ multiplex PCR, while TCRdb's copy carries only in-frame clones and drops some. The data hold under 90,000 clones, with roughly 84% observed a single time. Sequencing was carried out using peripheral blood. Source of these receptors: an older man with acute or convalescent COVID-19.

This clone was observed once. J is TRBJ2-1 and V is TRBV7-3; 8 nucleotides line up with TRBD2. Germline values: CDR1 SGHTA, CDR2 FQGTGA. V gave up 5 bases and J gave up 6 bases; unmatched junction bases: 9. The CDR3 loop spans 15 amino acids. Here the CDR3 reads CASSPNPGRGNEQFF. In DNA, the CDR3 is TGTGCCAGCAGCCCGAATCCCGGGAGGGGCAATGAGCAGTTCTTC.

By share, this clone counts as medium-sized (0.01 to 0.1%). The V call is TRBV30, the J call TRBJ1-1, with TRBD1 as a possible D gene (5 bases). Trimming stripped 2 bases from V and 0 bases from J, with 22 bases between. CDR1 and CDR2 from the germline V gene are GTSNPN and SVGIG (reference sequence). The CDR3 runs to 18 residues. CDR3 in amino acids: CAWSPLRGSYGVNTEAFF. In nucleotides, the CDR3 is TGTGCCTGGAGTCCTCTCCGGGGGAGTTACGGGGTGAACACTGAAGCTTTCTTT.

This rearrangement joins TRBV27 to TRBJ2-5; 11 bases align to TRBD2. Germline values: CDR1 MNHEY, CDR2 SMNVEV (reference sequence). The CDR3 covers 18 residues. Trimming removed 2 bases from V and 3 bases from J; junction bases left unmatched: 11. CDR3 sequence (DNA): TGTGCCAGCAGTTTAGGGTCTGTTAGCGGGGGGGCTAAAGAGACCCAGTACTTC. Translated: CASSLGSVSGGAKETQYF.

The V call is TRBV28, the J call TRBJ1-1; 7 bases are a match to TRBD1. Looked up from germline, CDR1 is MDHEN and CDR2 is SYDVKM. With V trimmed by 2 bases and J by 7 bases, 10 bases remained unmatched. The CDR3 length is 15 residues. The CDR3 region has the DNA TGTGCCAGCAGTTTACCGTCAGGGGGTAAGGGTGAAGCTTTCTTT. This translates into CASSLPSGGKGEAFF.

J is TRBJ2-7 and V is TRBV5-6; the D gene is possibly TRBD2 (5 bases). In germline, CDR1 is SGHDT, CDR2 YYEEEE. V shed 3 bases and J shed 7 bases, with 17 bases lying between them. The CDR3 runs to 14 residues. The CDR3 nucleotides are TGTGCCAGCAGCTCCTATGGGCCGCGAGGGGAGCAGTACTTC. It specifies CASSSYGPRGEQYF.

This chain links TRBV3-1 (or the pseudogene TRBV3-2) with TRBJ1-6, with TRBD1 as a possible D gene (6 bases). The V end was cut by 4 bases, the J end by 11 bases, with 12 bases between. The CDR3 is 13 amino acids. Looked up from germline, CDR1 is LGHDT and CDR2 is YNNKEL (reference sequence). CDR3 DNA: TGTGCCAGCAGCCTCGGACAGTCTGCACCCCTCCACTTT. As protein: CASSLGQSAPLHF.

The chain links TRBV18 to TRBJ1-1; D perhaps matches TRBD1 (6 bases). The CDR3 runs to 14 residues. Germline V gene lookup returns CDR1 KGHSH and CDR2 LQKENI. The V gene lost 5 bases and the J gene lost 3 bases, with 13 bases spanning the gap. The CDR3 DNA follows: TGTGCCAGCTCAGGGGCCTCAGGGGACACTGAAGCTTTCTTT. As protein: CASSGASGDTEAFF.

The rearrangement links TRBV3-1 (or the pseudogene TRBV3-2) to TRBJ2-1; the D gene is possibly TRBD1 (6 bases). V lost 3 bases and J 0 bases, leaving 6 bases between the germline ends. This CDR3 region has 14 residues. Germline loops: CDR1 LGHDT, CDR2 YNNKEL (reference sequence). CDR3 amino acids: CASSQDSSYNEQFF. In DNA, the CDR3 is TGTGCCAGCAGCCAGGACAGCTCCTACAATGAGCAGTTCTTC.

This clone was counted once. CDR3 sequence: CASSTGQGIGETQYF. CDR3 sequence (DNA): TGTGCCAGTAGTACGGGACAGGGGATCGGGGAGACCCAGTACTTC. This chain uses TRBV19 with TRBJ2-5; 10 bases map to TRBD1. The CDR3 runs to 15 residues. V shed 4 bases, J shed 5 bases, and the junction held 7 bases outside the gene matches. CDR1 is LNHDA, CDR2 SQIVND, per germline (reference sequence).

J is TRBJ2-3 and V is TRBV5-4; D is possibly TRBD2 (6 bases). The germline V gene has CDR1 SGHNT and CDR2 YYREEE (reference sequence). CDR3 length: 16 residues. V shed 2 bases and J shed 0 bases, with 13 bases lying between them. CDR3 coding DNA: TGTGCCAGCAGCTTTAATCCGGGACTGAGCACAGATACGCAGTATTTT. Protein product: CASSFNPGLSTDTQYF. Supplemented by reference TRBV5-4 and TRBJ2-3, the full variable domain reads ETGVTQSPTHLIKTRGQQVTLRCSSQSGHNTVSWYQQALGQGPQFIFQYYREEENGRGNFPPRFSGLQFPNYSSELNVNALELDDSALYLCASSFNPGLSTDTQYFGPGTRLTVL.

The chain is built from TRBV7-9 and TRBJ1-4, with D hard to call. The CDR3 is made up of 15 amino acids. Looked up from germline, CDR1 is SEHNR and CDR2 is FQNEAQ (reference sequence). The ends were cut back, 5 bases at V and 5 bases at J, with 15 bases in the middle. In DNA, the CDR3 is TGTGCCAGCAGCCCCGAGGGAAGGTTCAATGAAAAACTGTTTTTT. It translates to CASSPEGRFNEKLFF.

CDR3 region: CASSLAQGRWNEQFF. In DNA, the CDR3 is TGTGCCAGCAGCTTAGCACAGGGTAGGTGGAATGAGCAGTTCTTC. The V gene is TRBV11-2, the J gene TRBJ2-1; possibly TRBD1 for D (6 bases). The CDR3 spans 15 residues. Germline V gene lookup returns CDR1 SGHAT and CDR2 FQNNGV. The ends were cut back, 1 base at V and 7 bases at J, with 14 bases in the middle.

The genes are TRBV15 and TRBJ2-2, with a weak D call TRBD1 (6 bases). Trimming removed 8 bases at V and 4 bases at J, with 14 bases between. CDR1 is LNHNV and CDR2 is YYDKDF in the germline V gene (reference sequence). The CDR3 contains 14 residues. The DNA of the CDR3 is TGTGCCACCTCCCTTACAGGGACCACCGGGGAGCTGTTTTTT. Residues: CATSLTGTTGELFF.

This clone was seen a single time. The rearrangement joins TRBV28 to TRBJ1-1; 8 positions agree with TRBD1. The ends lost 3 bases at V and 3 bases at J; junction bases unmatched: 9. The CDR3 loop spans 16 amino acids. CDR1 is MDHEN and CDR2 is SYDVKM in the germline V gene. DNA of the CDR3: TGTGCCAGCAGTTTCTCCCCCGGACAGGGTGACACTGAAGCTTTCTTT. It codes for CASSFSPGQGDTEAFF.